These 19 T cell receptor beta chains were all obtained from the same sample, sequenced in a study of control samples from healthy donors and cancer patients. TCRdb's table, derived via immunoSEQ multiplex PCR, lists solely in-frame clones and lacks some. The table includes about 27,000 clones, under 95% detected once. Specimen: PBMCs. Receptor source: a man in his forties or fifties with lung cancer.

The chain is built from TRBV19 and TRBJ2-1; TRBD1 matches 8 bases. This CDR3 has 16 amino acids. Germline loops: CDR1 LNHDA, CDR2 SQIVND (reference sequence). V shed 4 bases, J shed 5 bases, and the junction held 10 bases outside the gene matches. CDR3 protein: CASSNLWDRNHNEQFF. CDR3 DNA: TGTGCCAGTAGTAATTTGTGGGACAGGAACCACAATGAGCAGTTCTTC.

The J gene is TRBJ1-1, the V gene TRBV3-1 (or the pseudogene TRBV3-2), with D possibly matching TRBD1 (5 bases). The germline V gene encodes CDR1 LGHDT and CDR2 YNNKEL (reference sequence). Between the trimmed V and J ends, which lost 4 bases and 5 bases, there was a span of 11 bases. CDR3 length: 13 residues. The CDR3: CASSRDYTTEAFF. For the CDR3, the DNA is TGTGCCAGCAGCCGGGACTACACTACTGAAGCTTTCTTT.

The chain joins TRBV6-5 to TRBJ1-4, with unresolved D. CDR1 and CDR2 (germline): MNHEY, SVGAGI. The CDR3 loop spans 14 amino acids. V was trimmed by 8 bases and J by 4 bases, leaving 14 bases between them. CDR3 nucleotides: TGTGCCAGCCGCATAGACGGCCGTAATGAAAAACTGTTTTTT. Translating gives CASRIDGRNEKLFF.

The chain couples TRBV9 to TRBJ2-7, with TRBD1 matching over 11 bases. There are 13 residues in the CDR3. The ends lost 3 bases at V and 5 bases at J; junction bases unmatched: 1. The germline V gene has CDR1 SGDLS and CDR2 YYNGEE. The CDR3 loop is CASSGTGGNEQYF. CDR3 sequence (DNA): TGTGCCAGCAGCGGGACAGGGGGCAACGAGCAGTACTTC.

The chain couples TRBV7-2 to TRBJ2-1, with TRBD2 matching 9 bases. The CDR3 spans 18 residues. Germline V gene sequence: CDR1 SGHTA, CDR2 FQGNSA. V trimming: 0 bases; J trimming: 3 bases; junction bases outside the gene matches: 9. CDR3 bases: TGTGCCAGCAGCTTAGCTTTCTTAGCGGGGGATATCTACAATGAGCAGTTCTTC. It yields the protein CASSLAFLAGDIYNEQFF.

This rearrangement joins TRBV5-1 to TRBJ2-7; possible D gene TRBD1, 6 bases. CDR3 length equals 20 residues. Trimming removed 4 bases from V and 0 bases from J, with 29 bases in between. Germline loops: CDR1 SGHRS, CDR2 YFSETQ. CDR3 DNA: TGCGCCAGCAGCCCAGACTCGAACAGGGCGACAAACGACTACTCCTACGAGCAGTACTTC. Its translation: CASSPDSNRATNDYSYEQYF.

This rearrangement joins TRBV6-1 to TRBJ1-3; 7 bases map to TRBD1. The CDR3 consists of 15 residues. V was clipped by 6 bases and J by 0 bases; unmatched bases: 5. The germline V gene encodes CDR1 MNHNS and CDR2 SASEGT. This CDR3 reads CASSSRDSSGNTIYF. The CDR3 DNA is TGTGCCAGCAGCTCCCGGGACAGCTCTGGAAACACCATATATTTT.

The chain's CDR3 is CASSLTENEQFF. CDR3 sequence (DNA): TGTGCCAGCAGTCTGACAGAAAATGAGCAGTTCTTC. The rearrangement links TRBV7-2 to TRBJ2-1; weak D call: TRBD1 (5 bases). Trimming pared 6 bases from V and 7 bases from J, leaving 10 bases between. The CDR3 length is 12 residues. CDR1 is SGHTA and CDR2 is FQGNSA in the germline V gene.

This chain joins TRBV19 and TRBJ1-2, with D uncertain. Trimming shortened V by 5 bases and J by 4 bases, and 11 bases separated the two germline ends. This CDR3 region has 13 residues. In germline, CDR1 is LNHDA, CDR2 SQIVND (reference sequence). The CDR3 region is CASSLGGPYGYTF. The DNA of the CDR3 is TGTGCCAGTAGTCTCGGCGGGCCCTATGGCTACACCTTC.

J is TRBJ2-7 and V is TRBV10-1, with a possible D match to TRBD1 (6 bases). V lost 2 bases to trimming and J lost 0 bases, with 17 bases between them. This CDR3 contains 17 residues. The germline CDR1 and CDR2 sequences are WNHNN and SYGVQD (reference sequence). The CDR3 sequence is CASSEGQNGESSYEQYF. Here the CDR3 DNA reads TGCGCCAGCAGTGAGGGACAGAACGGTGAAAGCTCCTACGAGCAGTACTTC.

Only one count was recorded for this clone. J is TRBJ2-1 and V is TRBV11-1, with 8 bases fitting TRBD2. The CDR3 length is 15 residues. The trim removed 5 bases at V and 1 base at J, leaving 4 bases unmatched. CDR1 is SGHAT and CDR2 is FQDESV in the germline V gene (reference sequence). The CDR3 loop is CASSLSGASYNEQFF. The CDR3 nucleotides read TGTGCCAGCAGCCTTAGCGGGGCTTCCTACAATGAGCAGTTCTTC.

The CDR3: CASSISGGILNGELFF. The CDR3 nucleotides read TGTGCCAGTAGTATTTCAGGGGGGATTCTTAACGGGGAGCTGTTTTTT. This chain connects TRBV19 to TRBJ2-2, with D possibly being TRBD1 (7 bases). The ends were cut back, 3 bases at V and 7 bases at J, with 18 bases in the middle. Germline lookup yields CDR1 LNHDA and CDR2 SQIVND (reference sequence). This CDR3 is 16 amino acids long.

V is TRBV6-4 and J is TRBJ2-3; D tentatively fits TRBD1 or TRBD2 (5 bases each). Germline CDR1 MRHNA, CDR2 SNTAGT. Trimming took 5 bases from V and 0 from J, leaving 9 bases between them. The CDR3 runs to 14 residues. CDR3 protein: CASSSGLSTDTQYF. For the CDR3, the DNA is TGTGCCAGCAGTTCGGGGCTAAGCACAGATACGCAGTATTTT.

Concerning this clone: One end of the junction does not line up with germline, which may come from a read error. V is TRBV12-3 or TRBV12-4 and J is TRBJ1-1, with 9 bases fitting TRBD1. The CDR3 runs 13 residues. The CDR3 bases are TGTGCCACCAGTCCACAGGGGGCCACTGAAGCTTTCTTT. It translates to CATSPQGATEAFF.

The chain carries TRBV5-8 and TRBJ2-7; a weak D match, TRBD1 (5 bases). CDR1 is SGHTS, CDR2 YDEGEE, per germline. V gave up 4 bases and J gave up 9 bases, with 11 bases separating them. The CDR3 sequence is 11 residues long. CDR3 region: CASSSRAVQYF. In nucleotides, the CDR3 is TGTGCCAGCAGCAGCAGGGCAGTGCAGTACTTC.

CDR3 sequence: CASSDVGYTGELFF. In nucleotides, the CDR3 is TGTGCCAGCAGTGACGTGGGGTACACCGGGGAGCTGTTTTTT. V usage is TRBV6-4 and J usage is TRBJ2-2; D unresolved. Germline V lookup: CDR1 MRHNA, CDR2 SNTAGT. The CDR3 consists of 14 residues. V lost 2 bases, J lost 3 bases, and 7 bases lay in between.

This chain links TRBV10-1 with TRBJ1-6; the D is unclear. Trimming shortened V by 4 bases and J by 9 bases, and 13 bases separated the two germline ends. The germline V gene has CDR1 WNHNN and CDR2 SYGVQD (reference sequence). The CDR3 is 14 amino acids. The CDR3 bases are TGCGCCAGCAGTGCCGGCCTTTCGGGTTCACCCCTCCACTTT. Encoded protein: CASSAGLSGSPLHF.

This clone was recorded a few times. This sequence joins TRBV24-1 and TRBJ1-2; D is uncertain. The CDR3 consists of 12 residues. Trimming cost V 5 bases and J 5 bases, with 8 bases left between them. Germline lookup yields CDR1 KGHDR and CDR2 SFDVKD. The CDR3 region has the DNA TGTGCCACCAGTGCGGCGGAATATGGCTACACCTTC. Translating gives CATSAAEYGYTF.

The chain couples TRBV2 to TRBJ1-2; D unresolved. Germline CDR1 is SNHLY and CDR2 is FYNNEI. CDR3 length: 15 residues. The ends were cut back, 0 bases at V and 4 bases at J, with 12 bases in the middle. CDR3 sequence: CASSEAYGVGYGYTF. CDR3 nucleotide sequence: TGTGCCAGCAGTGAAGCGTATGGGGTCGGCTATGGCTACACCTTC.